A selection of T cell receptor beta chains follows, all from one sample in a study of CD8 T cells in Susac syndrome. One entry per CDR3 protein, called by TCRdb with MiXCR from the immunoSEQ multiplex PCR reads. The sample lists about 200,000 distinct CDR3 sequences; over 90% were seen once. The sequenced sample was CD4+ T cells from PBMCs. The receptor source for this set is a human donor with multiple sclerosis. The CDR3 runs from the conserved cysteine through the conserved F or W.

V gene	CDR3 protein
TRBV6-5	CASRQQYEQYF
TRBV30	CAWSVGHLYGYTF
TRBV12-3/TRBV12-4	CATTSAETQYF
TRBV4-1	CASSQGLAGAEANIQYF
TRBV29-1	CSVEADTNEKLFF
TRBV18	CASSPDGVNGYTF
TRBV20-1	CSAARGGETQYF
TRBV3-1	CASSLSGGIQETQYF
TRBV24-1	CATRAATDTQYF
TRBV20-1	CSARDRMGEKLFF
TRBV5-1	CASGGTLRDEQYF
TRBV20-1	CSARNPGGGTGNEQFF
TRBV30	CAWSGPGTLSPQHF
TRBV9	CASSVGAGVEQPQHF
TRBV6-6	CASSSTPGLIENEQFF
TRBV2	CASRVQGGHEQYF
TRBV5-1	CASSPGLAGGPDTQYF
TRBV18	CASSEFGQNQETQYF
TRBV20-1	CSARGSPQETQYF
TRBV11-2	CASSSILGSYEQYF
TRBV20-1	CSAGRGFTSEQFF
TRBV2	CASSEDQGSGGYTF
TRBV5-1	CASSREATGSPLHF
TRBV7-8	CASSLGDSGQPQHF
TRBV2	CASSSEREKQFF
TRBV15	CATSARTGGGYGYTF
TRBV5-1	CASSLGTGISPLHF
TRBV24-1	CATSAAGVTDTQYF
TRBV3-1	CASTLSTSGNNEQFF
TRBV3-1	CASRETLSSYNEQFF
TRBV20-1	CSARVSENSPLHF
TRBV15	CATSIGERPNYGYTF
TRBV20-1	CSARKATNEKLFF
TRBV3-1	CASSQPGTWGSSYNEQFF
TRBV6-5	CASSYDGQGMSNSPLHF